This is a list of T cell receptor beta chains from one sample in a study of blood T cell repertoires in COVID-19. The protocol was immunoSEQ multiplex PCR, while the TCRdb copy is restricted to in-frame clones and leaves out a portion. The sample includes about 190,000 clones, around 80% of them seen just once. The source material was peripheral blood. Receptors originate from a woman in her sixties with COVID-19, enrolled during active disease. The CDR3 runs from the conserved cysteine through the conserved F or W. D genes are given only for firm matches. Where a row states a size, it is once, few, many or the class of an expanded clone; other rows omit it.

-	TRBV6-5	TRBJ2-2	12	-	TGTGCCAGACAGGGTGTCACCGGGGAGCTGTTTTTT	CARQGVTGELFF
-	TRBV28	TRBJ2-3	14	-	TGTGCCAGCAGTCCCAACGGGGGAACAGATACGCAGTATTTT	CASSPNGGTDTQYF
-	TRBV28	TRBJ2-1	14	TRBD2	TGTGCCAGCACCGCGGGAGTAAGATACAATGAGCAGTTCTTC	CASTAGVRYNEQFF
-	TRBV7-9	TRBJ1-1	16	TRBD1	TGTGCCAGCAGCTTAGCTCTGGCAGGGGGCAGTACTGAAGCTTTCTTT	CASSLALAGGSTEAFF
few	TRBV12-3/TRBV12-4	TRBJ2-1	12	-	TGTGCCAGCAGTTCGGGACATCAAGGGGAGTTCTTC	CASSSGHQGEFF
-	TRBV9	TRBJ1-5	13	-	TGTGCCAGCAGCCCCGACATGTATCAGCCCCAGCATTTT	CASSPDMYQPQHF
once	TRBV10-3	TRBJ2-1	11	-	TGTGCCATCAGTGAAGGAGCGGTGCGGTTCTTC	CAISEGAVRFF
-	TRBV18	TRBJ1-2	13	TRBD1	TGTGCCAGCTCTCACAGGGGTAGCTATGGCTACACCTTC	CASSHRGSYGYTF
-	TRBV14	TRBJ2-7	18	TRBD2	TGTGCCAGCAGCCAAGATCGTCGGATGGGACTAGCGGGAAGCGAGCAGTACTTC	CASSQDRRMGLAGSEQYF
-	TRBV6-4	TRBJ2-3	14	TRBD2	TGTGCCAGCCAGCGGGAGGAAGGCACAGATACGCAGTATTTT	CASQREEGTDTQYF
-	TRBV9	TRBJ2-1	12	-	TGTGCCAGCAGCGCCCTAGGGGATGAGCAGTTCTTC	CASSALGDEQFF
-	TRBV3-1/TRBV3-2	TRBJ1-1	14	TRBD1	TGTGCCAGCAGCCACACAGGGGGCGTCACTGAAGCTTTCTTT	CASSHTGGVTEAFF
-	TRBV18	TRBJ2-1	16	TRBD2	TGTGCCAGCTCACCCCTTAGCGGGATCTCCTACAATGAGCAGTTCTTC	CASSPLSGISYNEQFF
-	TRBV3-1/TRBV3-2	TRBJ2-7	16	TRBD2	TGTGCCAGCAGCCACTCGGGCGGGAGCCTCAGATACGAGCAGTACTTC	CASSHSGGSLRYEQYF
few	TRBV5-1	TRBJ1-4	14	TRBD1	TGCGCCAGCAGTTCCGGACAGGCGGGTGAAAAACTGTTTTTT	CASSSGQAGEKLFF
-	TRBV29-1	TRBJ2-7	12	-	TGCAGCGTTGAACTCCAGGGCTACGAGCAGTACTTC	CSVELQGYEQYF
few	TRBV28	TRBJ1-1	15	-	TGTGCCAGCAGTCCGGGTGGTGGAAAGAACACTGAAGCTTTCTTT	CASSPGGGKNTEAFF
few	TRBV5-5	TRBJ1-2	15	-	TGTGCCAGCAGCACGGCCTCGGCAGACTACTATGGCTACACCTTC	CASSTASADYYGYTF
few	TRBV9	TRBJ1-3	14	-	TGTGCCAGCAGCGTAGCGGGGGCTGGAAACACCATATATTTT	CASSVAGAGNTIYF
once	TRBV25-1	TRBJ2-1	15	-	TGTGCCAGCAGACCCACGGGGGTCAGCTACAATGAGCAGTTCTTC	CASRPTGVSYNEQFF
-	TRBV19	TRBJ1-5	15	-	TGTGCCAGTAGTATGAGAGGGAATGGGAACCAGCCCCAGCATTTT	CASSMRGNGNQPQHF
few	TRBV5-1	TRBJ1-6	16	TRBD1	TGCGCCAGCAGCGCTGACGGACAGGGGGCGTATTCACCCCTCCACTTT	CASSADGQGAYSPLHF
-	TRBV4-1	TRBJ2-3	16	TRBD2	TGCGCCAGCAGCCTCCAATGGGGGGGAGGGGCGGATACGCAGTATTTT	CASSLQWGGGADTQYF
-	TRBV6-5	TRBJ1-1	14	-	TGTGCCAGCAGTTACTCGGGAGACAGGCGTGAAGCTTTCTTT	CASSYSGDRREAFF
-	TRBV28	TRBJ1-1	15	-	TGTGCCAGCAGTTTTCCAGGTTCCATGAACACTGAAGCTTTCTTT	CASSFPGSMNTEAFF
-	TRBV6-6	TRBJ2-2	17	-	TGTGCCAGCAGCCGATTCCGGGACACACTGAACACCGGGGAGCTGTTTTTT	CASSRFRDTLNTGELFF
-	TRBV5-1	TRBJ1-4	15	-	TGCGCCAGCAGCTTGGGGGACACATCTAATGAAAAACTGTTTTTT	CASSLGDTSNEKLFF
-	TRBV5-6	TRBJ2-3	15	TRBD2	TGTGCCAGCAGCTTCCAGCGGGGTAGCACAGATACGCAGTATTTT	CASSFQRGSTDTQYF
-	TRBV7-8	TRBJ2-3	17	TRBD2	TGTGCCAGCAGCCAAAAAGGACTAGCGGGTTCCACAGATACGCAGTATTTT	CASSQKGLAGSTDTQYF
-	TRBV19	TRBJ1-4	14	-	-	CASTSGSTNEKLFF
once	TRBV28	TRBJ2-3	16	-	TGTGCCAGCAGTTTATCACTCGGCGGGAACACAGATACGCAGTATTTT	CASSLSLGGNTDTQYF
once	TRBV7-9	TRBJ1-4	14	-	TGTGCCAGCACCCAGGCAGCAACTAATGAAAAACTGTTTTTT	CASTQAATNEKLFF
once	TRBV2	TRBJ2-5	13	TRBD1	TGTGCCAGCAGGCCAGGGGGCATTGAGACCCAGTACTTC	CASRPGGIETQYF
few	TRBV5-1	TRBJ1-2	12	-	TGCGCCAGCAGCTTGAGTTCAGGTGGCTACACCTTC	CASSLSSGGYTF
-	TRBV30	TRBJ2-7	16	TRBD1	TGTGCCTGGAGGGAAACCGGGACAGGGAAACCCTACGAGCAGTACTTC	CAWRETGTGKPYEQYF
-	TRBV6-1	TRBJ1-6	15	TRBD1	TGTGCCAGCAGTGACCAGACAGGGAAGAATTCACCCCTCCACTTT	CASSDQTGKNSPLHF
-	TRBV6-5	TRBJ1-6	15	TRBD1	TGTGCCAGCAGTTACGAAGACAGGGCCCTTTCACCCCTCCACTTT	CASSYEDRALSPLHF
-	TRBV18	TRBJ2-2	16	-	TGTGCCAGCTCACTGGGTTGGGGAGCCGACACCGGGGAGCTGTTTTTT	CASSLGWGADTGELFF
-	TRBV27	TRBJ2-5	14	-	TGTGCCAGCAGCTTGGCGGGCCCGGGAGAGACCCAGTACTTC	CASSLAGPGETQYF
-	TRBV28	TRBJ1-3	15	TRBD1	TGTGCCAGCAGGGGACAGGGCCACTCTGGAAACACCATATATTTT	CASRGQGHSGNTIYF
-	TRBV27	TRBJ1-2	14	-	TGTGCCAGCAGATTAATGGGGGGGGTTTCTGGCTACACCTTC	CASRLMGGVSGYTF
-	TRBV24-1	TRBJ2-3	16	TRBD2	TGTGCCACCAGTGATCGGACTAGCGGGAGCACAGATACGCAGTATTTT	CATSDRTSGSTDTQYF
few	TRBV7-2	TRBJ1-6	13	-	TGTGCCAGCAGCCCCCGGACACTTTCACCCCTCCACTTT	CASSPRTLSPLHF
once	TRBV25-1	TRBJ1-6	15	TRBD1	TGTGCCAGCAGTGAACGACAGGGCCGGAATTCACCCCTCCACTTT	CASSERQGRNSPLHF
-	TRBV9	TRBJ2-4	16	-	TGTGCCAGCAGCGTAGCCCCTACAGGAGCCAAAAACATTCAGTACTTC	CASSVAPTGAKNIQYF
-	TRBV5-6	TRBJ1-5	18	-	TGTGCCAGCAGCTCCCGGGGAGCAGGCGTGGGGTTCTGGCAGCCCCAGCATTTT	CASSSRGAGVGFWQPQHF
-	TRBV19	TRBJ1-5	14	-	TGTGCCAGTAGTATCGTCTATAGCAATCAGCCCCAGCATTTT	CASSIVYSNQPQHF
-	TRBV2	TRBJ2-2	14	-	TGTGCCAGCAACACATACTACAACACCGGGGAGCTGTTTTTT	CASNTYYNTGELFF
-	TRBV28	TRBJ1-6	12	-	TGTGCCAGCAGTTTATTTCGGTCACCCCTCCACTTT	CASSLFRSPLHF
-	TRBV15	TRBJ1-5	14	-	TGTGCCACCAGCAGAGATCAGGGGCATCAGCCCCAGCATTTT	CATSRDQGHQPQHF
-	TRBV7-2	TRBJ2-1	17	-	TGTGCCAGCAGCACCCCCTCAGGATCGGGGTCCTACAATGAGCAGTTCTTC	CASSTPSGSGSYNEQFF
-	TRBV11-1	TRBJ1-2	14	-	TGTGCCAGCAGCTTCGGACACCCTAACTATGGCTACACCTTC	CASSFGHPNYGYTF
-	TRBV10-2	TRBJ1-2	13	-	TGCGCCAGCAGCTCCGGGACAACGGATGGCTACACCTTC	CASSSGTTDGYTF
-	TRBV30	TRBJ2-1	16	TRBD2	TGTGCCTGGAGTCTCCCGAGGACTAGCGGGAGGAATGAGCAGTTCTTC	CAWSLPRTSGRNEQFF
-	TRBV9	TRBJ2-5	16	TRBD2	TGTGCCAGCAGCGTTAGCGGGGGGGTATTGCGAGAGACCCAGTACTTC	CASSVSGGVLRETQYF
-	TRBV7-9	TRBJ2-1	16	TRBD1	TGTGCCAGCAGCTCAGGGGGCCCTAGCTCCTACAATGAGCAGTTCTTC	CASSSGGPSSYNEQFF
once	TRBV29-1	TRBJ1-1	13	-	TGCAGCGTTGGACACAGGGCGACCACTGAAGCTTTCTTT	CSVGHRATTEAFF
-	TRBV28	TRBJ1-4	14	-	TGTGCCAGCACCCAACAGTTCCGAAAGGAAAAACTGTTTTTT	CASTQQFRKEKLFF
-	TRBV29-1	TRBJ1-1	12	TRBD1	TGCAGCGGGGGAACAGGGGAAACTGAAGCTTTCTTT	CSGGTGETEAFF
-	TRBV7-2	TRBJ2-7	15	TRBD1	TGTGCCAGCAGCTTCCGGGACAGGGGTTTCGACGAGCAGTACTTC	CASSFRDRGFDEQYF